The clone carrying this T cell receptor beta chain was seen more than once but under ten times. TCRdb itself ran the reads through MiXCR, one entry per CDR3 protein. Counted here are hundreds of thousands of distinct CDR3 sequences, 35% to 40% occurring once; the ten biggest clones make up roughly 2.8%. This sample is part of a study of T cell repertoires in cytomegalovirus infection. Looked up from germline, CDR1 is MDHEN and CDR2 is SYDVKM. This CDR3 has 15 amino acids. V shed 7 bases, J shed 3 bases, and the junction held 9 bases outside the gene matches. The TCR was taken from a human donor in good health (CMV status not recorded). Some clones in this sample may be carry-over from other donors' samples. V is TRBV28 and J is TRBJ1-1; 9 nucleotides line up with TRBD1. The sequencing sample was made of PBMCs. In nucleotides, the CDR3 is TGTGCCAGCACCATCTCGACAGGGGGGGACACTGAAGCTTTCTTT. It specifies CASTISTGGDTEAFF. The entire variable domain, with the rest obtained from reference TRBV28 and TRBJ1-1, is as follows: DVKVTQSSRYLVKRTGEKVFLECVQDMDHENMFWYRQDPGLGLRLIYFSYDVKMKEKGDIPEGYSVSREKKERFSLILESASTNQTSMYLCASTISTGGDTEAFFGQGTRLTVV.